The clone carrying this T cell receptor (beta chain) was seen ten or more times. Its antigen is not known. The sample comes from a study of response to subunit inactivated influenza vaccine. MiXCR was run by TCRdb on the RT-PCR reads, yielding one entry per CDR3 protein. The sample gives a few hundred thousand distinct CDR3 sequences, 22% of which show up once; approximately 10% is in the top ten. The CDR3 has 15 amino acids. The germline CDR1 and CDR2 sequences are SGHRS and YFSETQ. The ends were cut back, 5 bases at V and 6 bases at J, with 20 bases in the middle. General study points: The authors suggested that every seasonal influenza vaccination recruits few new T cells.

This sequence originates from a man between 50 and 75 years old who received an inactivated influenza vaccine. The sample here was PBMCs from blood, taken about 20 months after vaccination. This rearrangement joins TRBV5-1 to TRBJ1-1; D gene uncertain. CDR3 nucleotide sequence: TGCGCCAGCAGTCCCGGGTCCTCCTATGATCCTGAAGCTTTCTTT. Translating it yields CASSPGSSYDPEAFF.